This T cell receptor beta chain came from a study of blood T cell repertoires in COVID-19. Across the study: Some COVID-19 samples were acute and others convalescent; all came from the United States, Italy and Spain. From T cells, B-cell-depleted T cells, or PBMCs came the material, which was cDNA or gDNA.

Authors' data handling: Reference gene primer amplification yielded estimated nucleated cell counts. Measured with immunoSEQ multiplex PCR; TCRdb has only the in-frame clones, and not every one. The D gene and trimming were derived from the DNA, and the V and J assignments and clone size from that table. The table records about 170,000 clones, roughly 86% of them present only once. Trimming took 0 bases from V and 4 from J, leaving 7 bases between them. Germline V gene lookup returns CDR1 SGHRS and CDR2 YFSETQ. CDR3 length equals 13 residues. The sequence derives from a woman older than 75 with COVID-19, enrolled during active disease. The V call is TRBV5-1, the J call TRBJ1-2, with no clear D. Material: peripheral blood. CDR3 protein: CASSLAQTYGYTF. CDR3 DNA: TGCGCCAGCAGCTTGGCACAGACCTATGGCTACACCTTC.